What follows is one TCR beta chain and its context. What it binds is unknown. TCR sequencing used cDNA made by reverse transcription of extracted RNA. Assay: immunoSEQ multiplex PCR; the TCRdb copy retains only in-frame clones and omits some. The data hold over 150,000 clones, with 56% observed a single time. This record belongs to a study of CD8+ T cells in alopecia areata. Points from the study as a whole: Affected scalp, especially in alopecia totalis/universalis, had a higher clonality than normal scalp did. In patients, TCRs were shared less clearly than in mice, and HLA may possibly be involved.

Cell sorting on a FACSAria was used to separate CD4+ and CD8+ T cells from the PBMCs. Trimming shortened V by 0 bases and J by 5 bases, and 13 bases separated the two germline ends. From germline, CDR1 is LNHNV and CDR2 YYDKDF (reference sequence). The CDR3 runs to 15 residues. The J gene is TRBJ2-5, the V gene TRBV15; D may be TRBD2 (6 bases). The TCR comes from a human donor in good health. The material sequenced was CD8+ T cells sorted from blood. The CDR3 bases are TGTGCCACCAGCAGAGATCGCGGGGCCGGGGAGACCCAGTACTTC. Translation gives CATSRDRGAGETQYF.